The clone carrying this TCR beta chain has more than one count but fewer than ten. Its cognate antigen is unknown. The sample comes from a study of post-analysis software for immune sequencing data. Study overall: Disease trajectories encompassed relapsing-remitting, secondary progressive and progressive-relapsing multiple sclerosis.

Notes on the study in general: Multiple sclerosis patients had significantly lower normalized Chao1 diversity than controls. Patients used about 5 TRBV segments, including TRBV5-6, TRBV5-1 and TRBV20-1, more often than controls. Samples from one preparation batch, clustered by F measure, grouped strongly together.

Researchers reported that TCR beta cDNA libraries carried unique molecular identifiers. Each CDR3 protein is one row after TCRdb ran MiXCR on the PCR reads. This sample yields 250,000 to 300,000 distinct CDR3 sequences, of which just over 35% are seen a single time; under 5.5% belongs to the top ten. From germline, CDR1 is DFQATT and CDR2 SNEGSKA (reference sequence). The CDR3 runs 15 residues. V gave up 1 base and J gave up 1 base, with 11 bases separating them. V gene TRBV20-1 combines with J gene TRBJ2-1; D is ambiguous. The clonotype originates from a girl between 10 and 17 years old with multiple sclerosis. Sequencing used blood. The CDR3 DNA sequence: TGCAGTGCTAGAGTAGCTTCTGGATCCTACAATGAGCAGTTCTTC. Translating gives CSARVASGSYNEQFF.